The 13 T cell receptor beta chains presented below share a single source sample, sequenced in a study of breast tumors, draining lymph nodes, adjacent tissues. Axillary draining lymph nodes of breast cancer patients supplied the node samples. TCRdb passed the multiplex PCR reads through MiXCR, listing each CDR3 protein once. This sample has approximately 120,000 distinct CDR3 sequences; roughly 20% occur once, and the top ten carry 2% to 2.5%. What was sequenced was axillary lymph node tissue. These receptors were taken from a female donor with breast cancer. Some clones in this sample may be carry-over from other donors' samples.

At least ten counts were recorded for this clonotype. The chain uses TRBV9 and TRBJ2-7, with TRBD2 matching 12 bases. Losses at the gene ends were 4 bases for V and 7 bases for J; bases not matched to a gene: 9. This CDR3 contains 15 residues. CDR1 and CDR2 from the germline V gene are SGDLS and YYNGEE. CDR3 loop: CASSNRLAGVGEQYF. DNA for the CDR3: TGTGCCAGCAGCAACAGACTAGCGGGAGTTGGGGAGCAGTACTTC.

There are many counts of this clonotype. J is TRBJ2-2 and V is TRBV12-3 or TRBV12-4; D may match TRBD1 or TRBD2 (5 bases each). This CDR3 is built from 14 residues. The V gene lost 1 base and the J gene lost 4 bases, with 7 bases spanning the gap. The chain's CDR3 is CASSLGGATGELFF. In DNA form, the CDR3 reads TGTGCCAGCAGTTTAGGAGGGGCCACCGGGGAGCTGTTTTTT.

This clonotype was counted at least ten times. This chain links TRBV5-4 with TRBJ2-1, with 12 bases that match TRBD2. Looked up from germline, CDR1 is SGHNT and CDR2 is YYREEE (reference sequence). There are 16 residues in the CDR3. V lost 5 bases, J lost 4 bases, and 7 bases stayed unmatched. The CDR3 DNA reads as TGTGCCAGCAGTCCCTCTAGCGGGAGGGGTTACAATGAGCAGTTCTTC. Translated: CASSPSSGRGYNEQFF.

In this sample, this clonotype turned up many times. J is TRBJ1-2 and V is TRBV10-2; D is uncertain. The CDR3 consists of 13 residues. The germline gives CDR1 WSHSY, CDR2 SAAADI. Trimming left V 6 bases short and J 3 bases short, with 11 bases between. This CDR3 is CASRSQEDYGYTF. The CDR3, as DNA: TGCGCCAGCAGGTCTCAGGAGGACTATGGCTACACCTTC.

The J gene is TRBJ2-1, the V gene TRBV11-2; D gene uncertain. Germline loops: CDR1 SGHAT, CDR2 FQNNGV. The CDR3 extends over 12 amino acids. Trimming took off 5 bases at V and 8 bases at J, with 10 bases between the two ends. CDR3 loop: CASSVHSDEQFF. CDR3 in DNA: TGTGCCAGCAGCGTCCACAGCGATGAGCAGTTCTTC. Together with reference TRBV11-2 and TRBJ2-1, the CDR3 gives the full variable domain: EAGVAQSPRYKIIEKRQSVAFWCNPISGHATLYWYQQILGQGPKLLIQFQNNGVVDDSQLPKDRFSAERLKGVDSTLKIQPAKLEDSAVYLCASSVHSDEQFFGPGTRLTVL.

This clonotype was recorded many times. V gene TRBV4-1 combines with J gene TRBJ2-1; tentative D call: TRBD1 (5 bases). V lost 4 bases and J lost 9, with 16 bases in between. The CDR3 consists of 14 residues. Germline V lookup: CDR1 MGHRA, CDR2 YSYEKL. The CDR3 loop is CASSREAQGGEQFF. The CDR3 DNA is TGCGCCAGCAGCCGAGAAGCCCAGGGTGGTGAGCAGTTCTTC.

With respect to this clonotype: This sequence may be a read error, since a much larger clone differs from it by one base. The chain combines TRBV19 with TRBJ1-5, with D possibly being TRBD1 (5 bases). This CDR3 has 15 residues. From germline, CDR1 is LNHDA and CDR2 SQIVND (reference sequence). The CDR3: CTSTSQGGANQPQHF. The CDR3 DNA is TGTACCAGTACCTCCCAAGGCGGGGCTAATCAGCCCCAGCATTTT.

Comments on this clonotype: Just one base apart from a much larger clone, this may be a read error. The CDR3 loop reads CASAPSGNEQFF. The CDR3 region has the DNA TGTGCCAGCGCTCCTAGCGGCAATGAGCAGTTCTTC. This chain uses TRBV18 with TRBJ2-1, with 7 bases that match TRBD2. CDR1 and CDR2 from the germline V gene are KGHSH and LQKENI. The trim removed 8 bases at V and 6 bases at J, leaving 4 bases unmatched. The CDR3 extends over 12 amino acids.

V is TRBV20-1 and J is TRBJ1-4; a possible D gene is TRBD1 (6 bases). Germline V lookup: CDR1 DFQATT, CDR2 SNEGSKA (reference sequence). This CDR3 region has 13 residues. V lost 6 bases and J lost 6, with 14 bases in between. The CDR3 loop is CSARARGYEKLFF. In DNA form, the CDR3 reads TGCAGTGCAAGGGCTAGGGGGTATGAAAAACTGTTTTTT.

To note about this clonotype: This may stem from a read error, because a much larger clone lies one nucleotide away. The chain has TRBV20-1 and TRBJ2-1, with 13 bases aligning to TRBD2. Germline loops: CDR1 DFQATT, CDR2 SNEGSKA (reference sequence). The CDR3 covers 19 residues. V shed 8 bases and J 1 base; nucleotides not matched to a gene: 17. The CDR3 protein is CSMLNSGLAGKISYNEQFF. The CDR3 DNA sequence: TGCAGTATGCTGAATTCGGGACTAGCGGGAAAAATATCCTACAATGAGCAGTTCTTC.

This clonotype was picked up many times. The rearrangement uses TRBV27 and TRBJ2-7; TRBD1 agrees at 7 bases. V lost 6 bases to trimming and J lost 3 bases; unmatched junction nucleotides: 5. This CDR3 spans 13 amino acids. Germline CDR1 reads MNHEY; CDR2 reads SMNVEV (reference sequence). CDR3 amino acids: CASSYGQDYEQYF. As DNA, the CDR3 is TGTGCCAGCAGCTACGGACAGGACTACGAGCAGTACTTC.

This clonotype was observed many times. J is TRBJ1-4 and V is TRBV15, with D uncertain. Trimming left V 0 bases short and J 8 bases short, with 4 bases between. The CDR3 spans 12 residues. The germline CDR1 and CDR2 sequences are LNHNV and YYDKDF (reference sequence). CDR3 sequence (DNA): TGTGCCACCAGCAGAGAGGCGGAAAAACTGTTTTTT. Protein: CATSREAEKLFF.

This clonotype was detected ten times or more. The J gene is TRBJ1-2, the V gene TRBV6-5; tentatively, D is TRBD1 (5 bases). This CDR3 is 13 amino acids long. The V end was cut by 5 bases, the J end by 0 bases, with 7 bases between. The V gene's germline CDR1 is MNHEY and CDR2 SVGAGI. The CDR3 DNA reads TGTGCCAGCAGTGGGACGGCTAACTATGGCTACACCTTC. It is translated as CASSGTANYGYTF.